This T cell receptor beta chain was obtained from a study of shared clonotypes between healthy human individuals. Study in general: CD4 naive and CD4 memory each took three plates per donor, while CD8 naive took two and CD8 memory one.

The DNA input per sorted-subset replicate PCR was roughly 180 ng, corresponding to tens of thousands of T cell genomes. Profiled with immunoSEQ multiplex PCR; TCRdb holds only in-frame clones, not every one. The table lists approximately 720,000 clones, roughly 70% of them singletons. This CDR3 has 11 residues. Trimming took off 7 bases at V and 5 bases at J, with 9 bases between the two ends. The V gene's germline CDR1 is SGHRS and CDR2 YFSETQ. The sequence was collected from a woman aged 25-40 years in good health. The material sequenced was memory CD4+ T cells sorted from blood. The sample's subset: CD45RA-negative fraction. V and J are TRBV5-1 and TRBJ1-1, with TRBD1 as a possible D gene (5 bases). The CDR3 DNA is TGCGCCAGCTGGGGGGGTACTGAAGCTTTCTTT. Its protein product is CASWGGTEAFF.